These T cell receptor beta chains were read from a single sample in a study of CD8+CD57+ T cells in acquired aplastic anemia. Via MiXCR, TCRdb re-called the reads, giving one row per CDR3 protein. The data contain about 220,000 distinct CDR3 sequences, about a third of them seen just once; the ten biggest clones take up 1% to 1.3%. Sample: sorted CD4+, CD8+, or CD8+CD57+ T cells (not recorded which) from PBMCs. The receptors originated from a human donor in good health, serving as a control. The CDR3 runs from the conserved cysteine through the conserved F or W. Each record gives: clone size, D gene, J gene, V gene, CDR3 protein, CDR3 DNA. The D gene is left open where the match is weak. Clone sizes are given selectively: once, few, many, or a class where the clone is expanded.

clone size: many
D gene: TRBD1
J gene: TRBJ1-6
V gene: TRBV28
CDR3 protein: CASSSQGARNSPLHF
CDR3 DNA: TGTGCCAGCAGTTCACAGGGGGCTCGGAATTCACCCCTCCACTTT

clone size: .
D gene: .
J gene: TRBJ2-7
V gene: TRBV5-1
CDR3 protein: CASSLDNSYVQYF
CDR3 DNA: TGCGCCAGCAGTCTGGACAACTCCTACGTGCAGTACTTC

clone size: .
D gene: .
J gene: TRBJ1-6
V gene: TRBV9
CDR3 protein: CASSVVPYNSPLHF
CDR3 DNA: TGTGCCAGCAGCGTAGTGCCCTATAATTCACCCCTCCACTTT

clone size: .
D gene: .
J gene: TRBJ1-1
V gene: TRBV12-3/TRBV12-4
CDR3 protein: CASSFKQGSEAFF
CDR3 DNA: TGTGCCAGCAGTTTTAAACAGGGCAGCGAAGCTTTCTTT

clone size: .
D gene: .
J gene: TRBJ2-4
V gene: TRBV10-3
CDR3 protein: CASRPTPGAKNIQYF
CDR3 DNA: TGTGCCAGCAGACCCACCCCGGGAGCCAAAAACATTCAGTACTTC

clone size: .
D gene: .
J gene: TRBJ1-4
V gene: TRBV3-1
CDR3 protein: CASSQGEKLFF
CDR3 DNA: TGTGCCAGCAGCCAAGGTGAAAAACTGTTTTTT

clone size: .
D gene: TRBD2
J gene: TRBJ2-1
V gene: TRBV4-2
CDR3 protein: CASTTTGAGGNNEQSF
CDR3 DNA: TGTGCCAGCACCACTACGGGGGCGGGGGGCAACAATGAGCAGTCCTTC

clone size: .
D gene: TRBD2
J gene: TRBJ2-5
V gene: TRBV2
CDR3 protein: CASQLAGATDTQYF
CDR3 DNA: TGTGCCAGCCAACTAGCGGGGGCAACAGATACGCAGTACTTC

clone size: many
D gene: TRBD1
J gene: TRBJ2-5
V gene: TRBV29-1
CDR3 protein: CSVVGQGFPISETQYF
CDR3 DNA: TGCAGCGTTGTAGGACAGGGGTTTCCTATTTCAGAGACCCAGTACTTC

clone size: many
D gene: TRBD1
J gene: TRBJ1-2
V gene: TRBV25-1
CDR3 protein: CASSEWDRDGYTF
CDR3 DNA: TGTGCCAGCAGTGAATGGGACAGGGATGGCTACACCTTC

clone size: .
D gene: .
J gene: TRBJ1-2
V gene: TRBV2
CDR3 protein: CASVDPGNYGYTF
CDR3 DNA: TGTGCCAGCGTTGACCCGGGCAACTATGGCTACACCTTC

clone size: few
D gene: .
J gene: TRBJ2-3
V gene: TRBV19
CDR3 protein: CASRTQDVSEQYF
CDR3 DNA: TGTGCCAGTAGAACACAGGACGTTTCGGAGCAGTATTTT

clone size: few
D gene: TRBD2
J gene: TRBJ2-5
V gene: TRBV4-1
CDR3 protein: CASSHLGLAGVATQYF
CDR3 DNA: TGCGCCAGCAGCCACTTGGGACTAGCGGGGGTCGCGACCCAGTACTTC

clone size: many
D gene: .
J gene: TRBJ1-3
V gene: TRBV29-1
CDR3 protein: CSVVGFAGAGNTIYF
CDR3 DNA: TGCAGCGTTGTAGGGTTTGCAGGGGCGGGAAACACCATATATTTT

clone size: many
D gene: TRBD1
J gene: TRBJ1-5
V gene: TRBV20-1
CDR3 protein: CSASKQGDQPQHF
CDR3 DNA: TGCAGTGCTAGTAAGCAGGGGGATCAGCCCCAGCATTTT

clone size: many
D gene: TRBD1
J gene: TRBJ1-1
V gene: TRBV10-2
CDR3 protein: CASTVTGYTEAFF
CDR3 DNA: TGCGCCAGCACTGTGACAGGGTACACTGAAGCTTTCTTT

clone size: .
D gene: TRBD1
J gene: TRBJ1-2
V gene: TRBV19
CDR3 protein: CASSILQGGNYGYTF
CDR3 DNA: TGTGCCAGTAGTATCCTCCAGGGGGGTAACTATGGCTACACCTTC

clone size: many
D gene: .
J gene: TRBJ2-3
V gene: TRBV7-9
CDR3 protein: CASSRRGADTQYF
CDR3 DNA: TGTGCCAGCAGCCGGAGAGGGGCGGATACGCAGTATTTT

clone size: .
D gene: TRBD1
J gene: TRBJ2-7
V gene: TRBV20-1
CDR3 protein: CSARQGARAYEQYF
CDR3 DNA: TGCAGTGCTAGACAGGGGGCGCGCGCCTACGAGCAGTACTTC

clone size: many
D gene: .
J gene: TRBJ1-1
V gene: TRBV29-1
CDR3 protein: CSVLVQTNTEAFF
CDR3 DNA: TGCAGCGTTCTGGTACAGACGAACACTGAAGCTTTCTTT

clone size: .
D gene: TRBD1
J gene: TRBJ1-2
V gene: TRBV9
CDR3 protein: CASSVDVTGECYTF
CDR3 DNA: TGTGCCAGCAGCGTAGACGTAACAGGGGAATGCTACACCTTT

clone size: many
D gene: .
J gene: TRBJ1-5
V gene: TRBV5-8
CDR3 protein: CASSWTRDWNF
CDR3 DNA: TGTGCCAGCAGCTGGACACGCGACTGGAATTTT

clone size: few
D gene: .
J gene: TRBJ1-5
V gene: TRBV28
CDR3 protein: CASSLLYDSNQPQHF
CDR3 DNA: TGTGCCAGCAGTCTTCTCTACGATAGCAATCAGCCCCAGCATTTT

clone size: few
D gene: .
J gene: TRBJ1-5
V gene: TRBV27
CDR3 protein: CASSLTVGRSNQPQHF
CDR3 DNA: TGTGCCAGCAGTTTAACGGTAGGGAGAAGCAATCAGCCCCAGCATTTT

clone size: many
D gene: .
J gene: TRBJ1-6
V gene: TRBV7-9
CDR3 protein: CASSWAYNSPLHF
CDR3 DNA: TGTGCCAGCAGTTGGGCTTATAATTCACCCCTCCACTTT

clone size: few
D gene: .
J gene: TRBJ1-1
V gene: TRBV3-1
CDR3 protein: CASSQSGFGPEAFF
CDR3 DNA: TGTGCCAGCAGCCAAAGTGGGTTCGGCCCTGAAGCTTTCTTT

clone size: many
D gene: .
J gene: TRBJ2-3
V gene: TRBV7-9
CDR3 protein: CASSSTAIRTDTQYF
CDR3 DNA: TGTGCCAGCAGCTCGACAGCCATACGCACAGATACGCAGTATTTT

clone size: .
D gene: TRBD1
J gene: TRBJ2-7
V gene: TRBV25-1
CDR3 protein: CASSSSGTGSHEQYF
CDR3 DNA: TGTGCCAGCAGTTCGAGCGGGACAGGGAGCCACGAGCAGTACTTC

clone size: .
D gene: .
J gene: TRBJ2-7
V gene: TRBV2
CDR3 protein: CASSFASSYEQYF
CDR3 DNA: TGTGCCAGCAGTTTTGCATCCTCCTACGAGCAGTACTTC

clone size: .
D gene: TRBD1
J gene: TRBJ1-5
V gene: TRBV4-1
CDR3 protein: CASSQTTGIFPPNQPQHF
CDR3 DNA: TGCGCCAGCAGCCAGACGACAGGGATTTTCCCCCCCAATCAGCCCCAGCATTTT

clone size: once
D gene: TRBD1
J gene: TRBJ2-7
V gene: TRBV5-4
CDR3 protein: CASSLKNTGGYSYGQYF
CDR3 DNA: TGTGCCAGCAGCTTGAAGAATACAGGGGGCTACTCCTACGGGCAGTACTTC

clone size: .
D gene: TRBD1
J gene: TRBJ2-7
V gene: TRBV5-1
CDR3 protein: CASSLAPDRGKQYF
CDR3 DNA: TGCGCCAGCAGCTTGGCCCCAGACAGGGGAAAGCAGTACTTC

clone size: many
D gene: .
J gene: TRBJ1-1
V gene: TRBV24-1
CDR3 protein: CATSDSRLDTEAFF
CDR3 DNA: TGTGCCACCAGTGATTCGAGGTTGGACACTGAAGCTTTCTTT

clone size: .
D gene: TRBD2
J gene: TRBJ2-7
V gene: TRBV15
CDR3 protein: CATSTRGGAREQYF
CDR3 DNA: TGTGCCACCAGTACTCGCGGGGGGGCCCGCGAGCAGTACTTC

clone size: few
D gene: .
J gene: TRBJ2-2
V gene: TRBV10-3
CDR3 protein: CAIAAQRNTGELFF
CDR3 DNA: TGTGCCATCGCGGCCCAGAGGAACACCGGGGAGCTGTTTTTT

clone size: .
D gene: .
J gene: TRBJ1-5
V gene: TRBV6-1
CDR3 protein: CASSVPLGTSNQPQHF
CDR3 DNA: TGTGCCAGCAGTGTACCTCTAGGGACCAGCAATCAGCCCCAGCATTTT

clone size: .
D gene: .
J gene: TRBJ2-3
V gene: TRBV7-8
CDR3 protein: CASSKELVDTQYF
CDR3 DNA: TGTGCCAGCAGCAAAGAACTAGTGGATACGCAGTATTTT

clone size: few
D gene: .
J gene: TRBJ2-7
V gene: TRBV7-2
CDR3 protein: CASSVLGTSLYEQYF
CDR3 DNA: TGTGCCAGCAGCGTTTTGGGGACCAGCCTCTACGAGCAGTACTTC

clone size: few
D gene: .
J gene: TRBJ1-2
V gene: TRBV30
CDR3 protein: CAWGVGGRRDYGYTF
CDR3 DNA: TGTGCCTGGGGGGTGGGGGGTCGTCGAGACTATGGCTACACCTTC

clone size: many
D gene: .
J gene: TRBJ2-3
V gene: TRBV20-1
CDR3 protein: CSARSPLTDTQYF
CDR3 DNA: TGCAGTGCTAGATCCCCTCTCACAGATACGCAGTATTTT

clone size: many
D gene: .
J gene: TRBJ2-3
V gene: TRBV20-1
CDR3 protein: CSAPSGGTDTQYF
CDR3 DNA: TGCAGTGCTCCGTCGGGGGGCACAGATACGCAGTATTTT

clone size: once
D gene: .
J gene: TRBJ2-7
V gene: TRBV2
CDR3 protein: CASSEAGYEQYF
CDR3 DNA: TGTGCCAGCAGTGAAGCGGGCTACGAGCAGTACTTC

clone size: many
D gene: .
J gene: TRBJ2-1
V gene: TRBV7-2
CDR3 protein: CASSLLHTVNEQFF
CDR3 DNA: TGTGCCAGCAGCTTGCTACATACGGTAAATGAGCAGTTCTTC

clone size: .
D gene: TRBD2
J gene: TRBJ2-5
V gene: TRBV7-2
CDR3 protein: CASSFGLAGAETQYF
CDR3 DNA: TGTGCCAGCAGCTTCGGACTAGCGGGGGCAGAGACCCAGTACTTC

clone size: many
D gene: TRBD2
J gene: TRBJ2-1
V gene: TRBV10-1
CDR3 protein: CASSFASGRGSYNEQFF
CDR3 DNA: TGCGCCAGCAGCTTCGCTAGCGGGAGGGGTTCCTACAATGAGCAGTTCTTC

clone size: .
D gene: .
J gene: TRBJ1-3
V gene: TRBV12-3/TRBV12-4
CDR3 protein: CASSRKRSSGNTIYF
CDR3 DNA: TGTGCCAGCAGTCGTAAACGGAGCTCTGGAAACACCATATATTTT

clone size: .
D gene: .
J gene: TRBJ2-1
V gene: TRBV25-1
CDR3 protein: CASSPRSGRRFF
CDR3 DNA: TGTGCCAGCAGCCCTCGCTCAGGGCGTCGGTTCTTC

clone size: .
D gene: .
J gene: TRBJ1-1
V gene: TRBV19
CDR3 protein: CASSIGRGNTEAFF
CDR3 DNA: TGTGCCAGTAGTATAGGGCGGGGTAACACTGAAGCTTTCTTT

clone size: .
D gene: .
J gene: TRBJ2-5
V gene: TRBV5-4
CDR3 protein: CTQSQRGDRETQYF
CDR3 DNA: TGTACACAAAGCCAACGCGGGGATCGAGAGACCCAGTACTTC

clone size: many
D gene: TRBD1
J gene: TRBJ1-2
V gene: TRBV2
CDR3 protein: CASSDRGTYGYTF
CDR3 DNA: TGTGCCAGCAGTGACAGGGGGACCTATGGCTACACCTTC

clone size: many
D gene: .
J gene: TRBJ2-6
V gene: TRBV10-3
CDR3 protein: CAISVLTGSGANVLTF
CDR3 DNA: TGTGCCATCAGTGTCTTGACAGGCAGTGGGGCCAACGTCCTGACTTTC

clone size: many
D gene: .
J gene: TRBJ2-7
V gene: TRBV20-1
CDR3 protein: CSAMDSSTSYEQYF
CDR3 DNA: TGCAGTGCGATGGACAGTTCGACCTCCTACGAGCAGTACTTC

clone size: many
D gene: .
J gene: TRBJ2-5
V gene: TRBV7-8
CDR3 protein: CASSLVMETQYF
CDR3 DNA: TGTGCCAGCAGCTTAGTAATGGAGACCCAGTACTTC

clone size: few
D gene: TRBD1
J gene: TRBJ1-4
V gene: TRBV15
CDR3 protein: CATSRGQGDEKLFF
CDR3 DNA: TGTGCCACCAGCCGGGGACAGGGGGATGAAAAACTGTTTTTT

clone size: many
D gene: .
J gene: TRBJ1-1
V gene: TRBV10-1
CDR3 protein: CASSGDYTEAFF
CDR3 DNA: TGCGCCAGCAGCGGAGATTACACTGAAGCTTTCTTT

clone size: few
D gene: .
J gene: TRBJ2-1
V gene: TRBV25-1
CDR3 protein: CASSETGLNEQFF
CDR3 DNA: TGTGCCAGCAGTGAAACAGGGCTCAATGAGCAGTTCTTC